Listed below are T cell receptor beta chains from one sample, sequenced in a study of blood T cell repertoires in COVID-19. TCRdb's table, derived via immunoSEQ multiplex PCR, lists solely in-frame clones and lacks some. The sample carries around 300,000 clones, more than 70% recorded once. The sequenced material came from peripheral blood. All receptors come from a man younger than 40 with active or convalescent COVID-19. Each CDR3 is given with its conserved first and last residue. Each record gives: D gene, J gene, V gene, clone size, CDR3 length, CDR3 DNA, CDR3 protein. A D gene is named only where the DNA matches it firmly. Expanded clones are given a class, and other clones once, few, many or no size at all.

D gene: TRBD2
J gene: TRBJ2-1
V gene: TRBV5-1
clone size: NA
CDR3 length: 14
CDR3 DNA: TGCGCCAGCAGCTTGGGGTTTGGGGGAGGGGAGCAGTTCTTC
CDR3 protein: CASSLGFGGGEQFF

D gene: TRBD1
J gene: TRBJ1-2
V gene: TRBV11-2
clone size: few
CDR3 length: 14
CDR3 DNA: TGTGCCAGCAGCCCCTCGACAGGGAACTATGGCTACACCTTC
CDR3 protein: CASSPSTGNYGYTF

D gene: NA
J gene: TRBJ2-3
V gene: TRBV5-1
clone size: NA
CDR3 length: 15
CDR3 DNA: TGCGCCAGCAGCTTGGAGGCGGGTTCCTCGGATACGCAGTATTTT
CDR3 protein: CASSLEAGSSDTQYF

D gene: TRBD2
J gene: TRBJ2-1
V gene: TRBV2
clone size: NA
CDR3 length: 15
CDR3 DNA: TGTGCCACCGTAGCGGGGGCCCTCTTGAGCAATGAGCAGTTCTTC
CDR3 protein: CATVAGALLSNEQFF

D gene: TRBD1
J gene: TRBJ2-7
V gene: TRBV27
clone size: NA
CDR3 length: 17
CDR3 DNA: TGTGCCAGCAGTTTATCGATGGGCGGGACAGGGTCCTACGAGCAGTACTTC
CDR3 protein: CASSLSMGGTGSYEQYF

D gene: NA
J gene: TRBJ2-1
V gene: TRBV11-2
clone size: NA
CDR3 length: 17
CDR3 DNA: TGTGCCAGCAGCTGGCCCAAAAGCGGGTCTACTTACAATGAGCAGTTCTTC
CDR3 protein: CASSWPKSGSTYNEQFF

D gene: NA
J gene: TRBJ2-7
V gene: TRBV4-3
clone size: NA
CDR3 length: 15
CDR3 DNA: TGCGCCAGCAGCCAAGAACGACAGATCACCTACGAGCAGTACTTC
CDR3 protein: CASSQERQITYEQYF

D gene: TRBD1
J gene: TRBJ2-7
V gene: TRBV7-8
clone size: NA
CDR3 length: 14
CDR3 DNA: TGTGCCAGCACCCCCGGGACAGGGCTTCAAGAGCAGTACTTC
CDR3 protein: CASTPGTGLQEQYF

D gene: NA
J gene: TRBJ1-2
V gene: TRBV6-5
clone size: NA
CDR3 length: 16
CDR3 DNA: TGTGCCAGCAGTTATGGGGGGGCGGTTGCAAACTATGGCTACACCTTC
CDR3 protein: CASSYGGAVANYGYTF

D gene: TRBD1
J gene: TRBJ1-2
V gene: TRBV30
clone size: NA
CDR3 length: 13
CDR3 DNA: TGTGCCTGGATCTCCGGGACAGGGAACGGCTACACCTTC
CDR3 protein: CAWISGTGNGYTF

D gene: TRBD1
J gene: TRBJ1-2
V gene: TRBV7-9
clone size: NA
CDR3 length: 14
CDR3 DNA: TGTGCCAGCAGCTTAGCCGGGACAGGGTCCGGCTACACCTTC
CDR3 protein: CASSLAGTGSGYTF

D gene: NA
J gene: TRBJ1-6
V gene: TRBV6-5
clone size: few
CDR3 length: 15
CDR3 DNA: TGTGCCAGCAACCGAGAGGGCCCCTATAATTCACCCCTCCACTTT
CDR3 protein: CASNREGPYNSPLHF

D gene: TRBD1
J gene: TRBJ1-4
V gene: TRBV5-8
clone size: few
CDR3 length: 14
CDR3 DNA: TGTGCCAGCAGCTTGACAGGGGGCAACGAAAAACTGTTTTTT
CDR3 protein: CASSLTGGNEKLFF

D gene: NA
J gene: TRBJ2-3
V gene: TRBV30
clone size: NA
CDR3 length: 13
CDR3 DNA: TGTGCCTGTTGCCCAGGGACTTTGGATACGCAGTATTTT
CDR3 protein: CACCPGTLDTQYF

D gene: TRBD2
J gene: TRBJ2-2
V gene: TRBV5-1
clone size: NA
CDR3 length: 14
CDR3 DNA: TGCGCCAGCATGGCGGGAGGCGGGACCGGGGAGCTGTTTTTT
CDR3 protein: CASMAGGGTGELFF

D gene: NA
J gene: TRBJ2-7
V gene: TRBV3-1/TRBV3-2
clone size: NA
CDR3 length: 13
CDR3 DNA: TGTGCCAGCAGCCAAGATGAAAGCTTAGAGCAGTACTTC
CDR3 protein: CASSQDESLEQYF

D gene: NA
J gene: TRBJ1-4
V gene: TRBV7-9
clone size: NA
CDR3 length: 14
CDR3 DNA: TGTGCCAGCAGCCGAACAGGGATGAGTGAAAAACTGTTTTTT
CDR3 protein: CASSRTGMSEKLFF

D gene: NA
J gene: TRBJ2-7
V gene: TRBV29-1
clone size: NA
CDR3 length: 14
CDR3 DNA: TGCAGCGTTGGGGGCGGGACGCCGTCCTACGAGCAGTACTTC
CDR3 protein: CSVGGGTPSYEQYF

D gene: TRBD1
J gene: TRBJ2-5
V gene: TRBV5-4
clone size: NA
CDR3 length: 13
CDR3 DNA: TGTGCCAGCAGCCGACAGGGGACAGAGACCCAGTACTTC
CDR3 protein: CASSRQGTETQYF

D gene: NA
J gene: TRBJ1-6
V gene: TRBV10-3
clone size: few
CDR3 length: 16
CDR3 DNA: TGTGCCATCAGTGAGATCGGCAGGGTTCTGCCGTCACCCCTCCACTTT
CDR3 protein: CAISEIGRVLPSPLHF

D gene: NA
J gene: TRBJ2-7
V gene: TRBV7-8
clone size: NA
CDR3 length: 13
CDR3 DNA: TGTGCCAGCAGCTTCCCCCTCAGCTACGAGCAGTACTTC
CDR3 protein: CASSFPLSYEQYF

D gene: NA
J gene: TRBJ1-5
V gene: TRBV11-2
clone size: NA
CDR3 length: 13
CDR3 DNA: TGTGCCAGCAGCCGGTCTAGCAATCAGCCCCAGCATTTT
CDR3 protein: CASSRSSNQPQHF

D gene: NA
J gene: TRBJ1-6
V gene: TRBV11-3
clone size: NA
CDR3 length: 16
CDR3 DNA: TGTGCCAGCAGCTTAAGTCAGGGGTGGAATAATTCACCCCTCCACTTT
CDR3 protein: CASSLSQGWNNSPLHF

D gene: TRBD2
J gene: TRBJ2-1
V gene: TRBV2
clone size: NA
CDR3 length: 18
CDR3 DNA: TGTGCCAGCAGTGAAGCGCTTCTGGCTAGCGGGGCTTACAATGAGCAGTTCTTC
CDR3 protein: CASSEALLASGAYNEQFF

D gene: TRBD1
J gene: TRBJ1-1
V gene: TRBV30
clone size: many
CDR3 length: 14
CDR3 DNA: TGTGCCTGGAGTGTCCGGGACAGGGGAATTGAAGCTTTCTTT
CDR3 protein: CAWSVRDRGIEAFF

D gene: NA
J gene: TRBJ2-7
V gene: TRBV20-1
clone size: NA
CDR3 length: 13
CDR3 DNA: TGCAGTGCTAGTCCCCCAGGGGACTACGAGCAGTACTTC
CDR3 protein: CSASPPGDYEQYF

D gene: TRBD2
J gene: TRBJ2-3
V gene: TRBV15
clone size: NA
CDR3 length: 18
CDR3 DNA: TGTGCCACCAGCAGAGATCCGGGACTAGCGGGGTTCACAGATACGCAGTATTTT
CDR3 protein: CATSRDPGLAGFTDTQYF

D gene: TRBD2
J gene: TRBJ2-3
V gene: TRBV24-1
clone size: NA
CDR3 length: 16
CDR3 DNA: TGTGCCACCAGTGATTTCGGGAGGGCCTTCACAGATACGCAGTATTTT
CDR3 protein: CATSDFGRAFTDTQYF

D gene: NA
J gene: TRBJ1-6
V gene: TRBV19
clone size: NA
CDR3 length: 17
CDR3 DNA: TGTGCCAGTAGTACCCAGGTTGCAGGGGTTTATAATTCACCCCTCCACTTT
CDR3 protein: CASSTQVAGVYNSPLHF

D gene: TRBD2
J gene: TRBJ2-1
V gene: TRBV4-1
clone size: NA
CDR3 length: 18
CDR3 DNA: TGCGCCAGCAGCCAAGGTATGAGGGCTAGCGGACTCTACAATGAGCAGTTCTTC
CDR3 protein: CASSQGMRASGLYNEQFF

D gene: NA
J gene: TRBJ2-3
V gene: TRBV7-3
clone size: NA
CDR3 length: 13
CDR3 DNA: TGTGCCAGCAGCTGGGGACAAACAGATACGCAGTATTTT
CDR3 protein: CASSWGQTDTQYF

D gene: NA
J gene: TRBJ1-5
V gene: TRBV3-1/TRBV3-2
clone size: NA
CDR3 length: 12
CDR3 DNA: TGTGCCAGCAGCCAAGAGGCTGGGCCCCAGCATTTT
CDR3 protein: CASSQEAGPQHF

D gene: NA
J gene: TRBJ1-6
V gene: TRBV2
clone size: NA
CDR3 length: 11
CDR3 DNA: TGTGCCAGCAGTGAGGGCTCACCCCTCCACTTT
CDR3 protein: CASSEGSPLHF

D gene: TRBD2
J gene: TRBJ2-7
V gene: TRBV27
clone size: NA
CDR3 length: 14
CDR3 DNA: TGTGCCAGCAGTTTATTAGCGGGAGCGGACGAGCAGTACTTC
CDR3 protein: CASSLLAGADEQYF

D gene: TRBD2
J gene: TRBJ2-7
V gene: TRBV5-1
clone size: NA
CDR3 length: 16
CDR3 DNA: TGCGCCAGCAGCCCCTCTAGACTAGCGGGGGATTACGAGCAGTACTTC
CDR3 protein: CASSPSRLAGDYEQYF

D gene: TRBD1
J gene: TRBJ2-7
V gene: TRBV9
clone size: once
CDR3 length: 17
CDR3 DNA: TGTGCCAGCAGCGTAAAGGTAGGGGACAGGGACTTTAACGAGCAGTACTTC
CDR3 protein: CASSVKVGDRDFNEQYF

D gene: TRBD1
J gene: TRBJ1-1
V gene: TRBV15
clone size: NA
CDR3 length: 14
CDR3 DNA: TGTGCCACCAGCAGAGACAGACAGGGGGGTGAAGCTTTCTTT
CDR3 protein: CATSRDRQGGEAFF

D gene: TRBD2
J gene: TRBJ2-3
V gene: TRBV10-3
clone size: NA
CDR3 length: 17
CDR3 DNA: TGTGCCATCAGTGAGTCGGCTAGCGGGAGGGTCACAGATACGCAGTATTTT
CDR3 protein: CAISESASGRVTDTQYF

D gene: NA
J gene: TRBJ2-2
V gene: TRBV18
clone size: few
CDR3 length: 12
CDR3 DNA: TGTGCCAGCTCAGAGACAGCCGGGGAGCTGTTTTTT
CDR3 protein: CASSETAGELFF

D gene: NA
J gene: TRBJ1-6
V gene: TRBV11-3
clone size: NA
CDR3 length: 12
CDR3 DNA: TGTGCCAGCAGCTTACGGGGTTCACCCCTCCACTTT
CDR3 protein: CASSLRGSPLHF

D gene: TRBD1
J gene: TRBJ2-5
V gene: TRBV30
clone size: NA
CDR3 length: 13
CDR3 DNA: TGTGCCTGGAGCTCAGGGGGCCGGGAGACCCAGTACTTC
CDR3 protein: CAWSSGGRETQYF

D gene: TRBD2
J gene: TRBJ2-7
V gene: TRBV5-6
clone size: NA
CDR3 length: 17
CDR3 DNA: TGTGCCAGCAGCTTGCGGCTAGCGGGGGGCCGGACCTACGAGCAGTACTTC
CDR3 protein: CASSLRLAGGRTYEQYF